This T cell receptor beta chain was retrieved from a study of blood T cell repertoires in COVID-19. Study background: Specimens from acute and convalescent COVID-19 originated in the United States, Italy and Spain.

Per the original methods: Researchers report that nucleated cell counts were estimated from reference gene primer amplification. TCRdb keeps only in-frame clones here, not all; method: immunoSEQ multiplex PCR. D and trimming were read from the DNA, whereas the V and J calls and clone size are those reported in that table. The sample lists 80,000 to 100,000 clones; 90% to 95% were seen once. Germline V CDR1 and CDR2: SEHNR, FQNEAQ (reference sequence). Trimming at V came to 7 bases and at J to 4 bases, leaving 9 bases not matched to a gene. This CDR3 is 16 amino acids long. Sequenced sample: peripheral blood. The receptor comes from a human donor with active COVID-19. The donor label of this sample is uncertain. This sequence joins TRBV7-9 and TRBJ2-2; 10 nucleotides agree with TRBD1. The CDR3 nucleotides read TGTGCCAGCATGGACAGGGGGGCGAAACGCACCGGGGAGCTGTTTTTT. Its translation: CASMDRGAKRTGELFF.